The 20 T cell receptor beta chains below were found in one sample sequenced in a study of T-cell reconstitution after alpha-beta-depleted transplantation in children. The TCRbeta library was prepared with unique molecular identifiers. TCRdb reprocessed the PCR reads via MiXCR and lists one record per CDR3 protein. Here the sample spans 210,000 or so distinct CDR3 sequences, approximately 10% being singletons. Sequencing used PBMCs, obtained before TCRalphabeta/CD19-depleted stem cell transplant. The receptor source for this set is a child less than two years old with acute myeloid leukemia, due to receive a stem cell transplant.

The gene calls are TRBV29-1 and TRBJ2-7; D uncertain. CDR1 and CDR2 (germline): SQVTM, ANQGSEA. The V gene lost 1 base and the J gene lost 1 base, with 5 bases spanning the gap. CDR3 length: 12 residues. For the CDR3, the DNA is TGCAGCGTTGAAGGCGATTCCTACGAGCAGTACTTC. Amino acid sequence: CSVEGDSYEQYF.

This clonotype was recorded many times. V is TRBV20-1 and J is TRBJ2-5; D is unresolved. Looked up from germline, CDR1 is DFQATT and CDR2 is SNEGSKA (reference sequence). The CDR3 sequence is 13 residues long. Trimming pared 5 bases from V and 7 bases from J, leaving 17 bases between. Here the CDR3 DNA reads TGCAGTGCTTTGACTGGACGGGTCGGGACCCAGTACTTC. It is translated as CSALTGRVGTQYF.

This clonotype was observed many times. The rearrangement links TRBV20-1 to TRBJ2-1; weak D call: TRBD2 (5 bases). Germline values: CDR1 DFQATT, CDR2 SNEGSKA (reference sequence). CDR3 length: 15 amino acids. The ends were cut back, 2 bases at V and 9 bases at J, with 20 bases in the middle. The CDR3 protein is CSARQASTRGSEQFF. The CDR3 region has the DNA TGCAGTGCTAGACAGGCTTCCACGCGCGGGTCTGAGCAGTTCTTC.

This clonotype has at least ten counts. This chain links TRBV28 with TRBJ1-1; D remains ambiguous. This CDR3 comprises 11 residues. The V gene lost 4 bases and the J gene lost 8 bases, with 8 bases spanning the gap. In germline, CDR1 is MDHEN, CDR2 SYDVKM. The CDR3 DNA is TGTGCCAGCAGTTCCGGGAGGGAAGCTTTCTTT. Translation gives CASSSGREAFF.

This clonotype was seen repeatedly, ten times or more. The chain combines TRBV30 with TRBJ2-7; D is unresolved. Germline V gene lookup returns CDR1 GTSNPN and CDR2 SVGIG (reference sequence). The CDR3 extends over 11 amino acids. Trimming left V 0 bases short and J 5 bases short, with 5 bases between. CDR3 protein: CAWSVRDEQYF. In DNA, the CDR3 is TGTGCCTGGAGTGTACGGGACGAGCAGTACTTC.

This clonotype appeared many times. The chain employs TRBV6-5 and TRBJ2-6, with D maybe TRBD2 (6 bases). Germline V gene data show CDR1 as MNHEY and CDR2 as SVGAGI. The CDR3 totals 12 residues. The V end was cut by 10 bases, the J end by 4 bases, with 8 bases between. The CDR3 sequence: CAIRGGANVLTF. Written as DNA, the CDR3 is TGTGCCATCCGGGGGGGGGCCAACGTCCTGACTTTC.

This clonotype showed up many times. V is TRBV6-5 and J is TRBJ2-7; D possibly corresponds to TRBD1 (6 bases). CDR1 is MNHEY and CDR2 is SVGAGI in the germline V gene. With 6 bases removed from V and 2 bases from J, the gap between germline ends came to 11 bases. The CDR3 has 13 amino acids. This CDR3 reads CASRVQGTYEQYF. The CDR3 nucleotides read TGTGCCAGCAGGGTTCAGGGGACCTACGAGCAGTACTTC.

This clonotype was seen ten or more times. This chain uses TRBV6-1 with TRBJ1-1, with D possibly being TRBD1 (5 bases). Between the trimmed V and J ends, which lost 6 bases and 4 bases, there was a span of 9 bases. The V gene's germline CDR1 is MNHNS and CDR2 SASEGT. The length of the CDR3 is 12 residues. This chain's CDR3 is CASSRVSTEAFF. The DNA of the CDR3 is TGTGCCAGCAGCAGGGTTAGCACTGAAGCTTTCTTT.

This clonotype occurred many times. The V gene is TRBV4-2, the J gene TRBJ2-1, with TRBD2 matching over 8 bases. The germline CDR1 and CDR2 sequences are LGHNA and YNFKEQ. The CDR3 runs 17 residues. V trimming: 0 bases; J trimming: 5 bases; junction bases outside the gene matches: 9. The CDR3 sequence is CASSQDYSGEHNNEQFF. CDR3 DNA sequence: TGTGCCAGCAGCCAAGATTATAGCGGGGAACACAACAATGAGCAGTTCTTC.

With regard to this clonotype: This may stem from a read error, because a much larger clone lies one nucleotide away. This rearrangement joins TRBV7-8 to TRBJ2-3; 9 bases are a match to TRBD2. Trimming took 2 bases from V and 5 from J; bases not matched to a gene: 11. CDR3 length: 17 amino acids. Germline lookup yields CDR1 SGHVS and CDR2 FQNEAQ. The CDR3 protein is CASSLPAFSGGIDTQYF. CDR3 DNA sequence: TGTGCCAGCAGCTTACCCGCTTTTAGCGGGGGCATAGATACGCAGTATTTT.

Many counts were recorded for this clonotype. The chain carries TRBV12-3 or TRBV12-4 and TRBJ2-1; the match to TRBD2 covers 12 bases. CDR3 length: 13 amino acids. V gave up 3 bases and J gave up 12 bases; unmatched junction bases: 3. This CDR3 reads CASSFGTSGRQFF. CDR3 nucleotides: TGTGCCAGCAGTTTCGGGACTAGCGGGCGGCAGTTCTTC.

This clonotype was picked up many times. The CDR3 reads CASSLGGPGELFF. The CDR3 nucleotides read TGTGCCAGCAGTTTAGGAGGCCCCGGGGAGCTGTTTTTT. This chain joins TRBV12-3 or TRBV12-4 and TRBJ2-2; D unresolved. The CDR3 length is 13 residues. V lost 1 base to trimming and J lost 6 bases, with 6 bases between them.

This clonotype has at least ten counts. The rearrangement joins TRBV7-6 to TRBJ1-4, with TRBD1 matching over 8 bases. Germline values: CDR1 SGHVS, CDR2 FNYEAQ. The V segment lost 6 bases and the J segment 6 bases; nucleotides outside the gene matches: 12. The CDR3 has 16 amino acids. CDR3 sequence (DNA): TGTGCCAGCAGATCTGGACAGGGCACTTATCATGAAAAACTGTTTTTT. Encoded protein: CASRSGQGTYHEKLFF. The whole variable domain, remainder taken from reference TRBV7-6 and TRBJ1-4, is GAGVSQSPRYKVTKRGQDVALRCDPISGHVSLYWYRQALGQGPEFLTYFNYEAQQDKSGLPNDRFSAERPEGSISTLTIQRTEQRDSAMYRCASRSGQGTYHEKLFFGSGTQLSVL.

The chain joins TRBV11-2 to TRBJ2-2; tentatively, D is TRBD2 (5 bases). The length of the CDR3 is 15 residues. Germline CDR1 reads SGHAT; CDR2 reads FQNNGV. V dropped 2 bases and J dropped 8 bases, with 15 bases sitting between them. CDR3 bases: TGTGCCAGCAGCTTAAGCGGCTGGAGCCATGGGGAGCTGTTTTTT. Translation: CASSLSGWSHGELFF.

This clonotype appeared many times. The chain recombines TRBV28 with TRBJ2-1, with 7 bases aligning to TRBD2. The CDR3 contains 12 residues. The germline V gene encodes CDR1 MDHEN and CDR2 SYDVKM. With 7 bases clipped from V and 4 bases from J, the junction kept 1 base outside the gene matches. CDR3 nucleotide sequence: TGTGCCAGCAACGGGAGGTACAATGAGCAGTTCTTC. This gives the protein CASNGRYNEQFF.

This clonotype has ten or more counts. The chain couples TRBV5-1 to TRBJ1-1; D gene unclear. The V end lost 0 bases, the J end lost 2 bases, and 5 bases lay between the germline ends. This CDR3 contains 13 residues. Looked up from germline, CDR1 is SGHRS and CDR2 is YFSETQ. CDR3 DNA sequence: TGCGCCAGCAGCTTGGGAACCAACACTGAAGCTTTCTTT. Residues: CASSLGTNTEAFF.

In the case of this clonotype: No conserved phenylalanine or tryptophan ends this CDR3, so it is likely a read error. The chain employs TRBV13 and TRBJ2-6, with D tentatively TRBD2 (6 bases). V lost 5 bases to trimming and J lost 0 bases, with 11 bases between them. Germline values: CDR1 PRHDT, CDR2 FYEKMQ (reference sequence). This CDR3 comprises 16 residues. The CDR3: CASSRRGNSGANVLTL. In DNA form, the CDR3 reads TGTGCCAGCAGCCGCCGGGGGAACTCTGGGGCCAACGTCCTGACTTTG.

This clonotype was detected ten times or more. The V and J genes are TRBV24-1 and TRBJ2-3; 7 nucleotides align to TRBD2. Unmatched junction bases numbered 14, after V lost 2 bases and J lost 4 bases. This CDR3 region has 18 residues. The V gene's germline CDR1 is KGHDR and CDR2 SFDVKD. The CDR3 reads CATSDSGPQRGMSDTQYF. The CDR3 DNA reads as TGTGCCACCAGTGATTCCGGGCCCCAGCGGGGAATGTCAGATACGCAGTATTTT.

This chain uses TRBV7-9 with TRBJ1-3; D might be TRBD1 (5 bases). Germline V gene sequence: CDR1 SEHNR, CDR2 FQNEAQ (reference sequence). CDR3 size: 13 residues. The V gene lost 7 bases and the J gene lost 1 base, with 8 bases spanning the gap. This CDR3 reads CASNPGSGNTIYF. The CDR3 DNA reads as TGTGCCAGCAACCCAGGGTCTGGAAACACCATATATTTT.

This clonotype was observed at least ten times. The chain has TRBV24-1 and TRBJ1-2; D possibly corresponds to TRBD1 (5 bases). Germline V gene data show CDR1 as KGHDR and CDR2 as SFDVKD. The CDR3 totals 13 residues. Between the trimmed V and J ends, which lost 5 bases and 8 bases, there was a span of 14 bases. The CDR3 DNA reads TGTGCCACCAGTGTCACAGGACTAGCCGGCTACACCTTC. Residues: CATSVTGLAGYTF.